This T cell receptor beta chain was captured by sequencing in a study of blood T cells in healthy people across ages. For the second PCR, which ran for roughly 6 to 12 cycles, a sample-barcoded 5' primer and a J-beta primer mix were used. In TCRdb, the 5' RACE reads were re-called with MiXCR into one record per CDR3 protein. The data contain about 1.5 million distinct CDR3 sequences, approximately 40% of them singletons. Roughly 10 milliliters was the volume of peripheral blood drawn from each donor. The study's findings and limits: Higher diversity, along with more naive CD4+ cells, distinguished long-lived donors from aged donors.

Notes on this clonotype: Its antigen is currently unknown.

Germline V gives CDR1 MDHEN, CDR2 SYDVKM. The V gene lost 4 bases and the J gene lost 0 bases, with 24 bases spanning the gap. The CDR3 runs to 19 residues. Sequences were obtained from blood. The receptor was derived from a young woman in good health. The rearrangement uses TRBV28 and TRBJ1-2; D gene uncertain. The chain's CDR3 is CASSSLTRRGPNANYGYTF. The CDR3 DNA is TGTGCCAGCAGTTCCCTAACCAGAAGAGGCCCCAATGCTAACTATGGCTACACCTTC.